The 18 T cell receptor beta chains presented below share a single source sample, sequenced in a study of T-cell memory formation after mild COVID-19. Using its own MiXCR run on the 5' RACE reads, TCRdb lists one record per CDR3 protein. This table holds a few hundred thousand distinct CDR3 sequences, approximately 10% found once. The source material was PBMCs or a T cell subset sorted from them (not recorded which). Receptors were obtained from a man between 18 and 29 years old who had mild COVID-19 (a few samples of this study predate the infection). Cell type and time point are not known.

This clonotype was detected ten times or more. This sequence joins TRBV12-3 or TRBV12-4 and TRBJ2-1, with D tentatively TRBD2 (6 bases). V was trimmed by 4 bases and J by 12 bases, leaving 16 bases between them. The CDR3 contains 13 residues. This CDR3 reads CASSSRLVGAQFF. The CDR3 coding sequence is TGTGCCAGCAGTTCGAGACTAGTCGGTGCGCAGTTCTTC.

This clonotype has more than one count but fewer than ten. The chain is built from TRBV7-2 and TRBJ1-3, with 8 bases identical to TRBD1. J was trimmed by 0 bases and V by 5 bases; bases with no gene match: 6. This CDR3 contains 16 residues. Germline CDR1 SGHTA, CDR2 FQGNSA. The CDR3, as DNA: TGTGCCAGCAGCCCTAGGACAGGGAGCTCTGGAAACACCATATATTTT. It is translated as CASSPRTGSSGNTIYF.

Only a few counts were recorded for this clonotype. The chain couples TRBV6-6 to TRBJ2-2; possibly TRBD1 for D (5 bases). The V end lost 5 bases, the J end lost 1 base, and 11 bases lay between the germline ends. Germline values: CDR1 MNHNY, CDR2 SVGAGI (reference sequence). The CDR3 contains 15 residues. Here the CDR3 DNA reads TGTGCCAGCAGTCCCCCCCAGGGGAACACCGGGGAGCTGTTTTTT. The encoded protein is CASSPPQGNTGELFF.

This clonotype was counted only a few times. The chain recombines TRBV12-3 or TRBV12-4 with TRBJ2-2, with TRBD2 matching over 12 bases. This CDR3 has 15 amino acids. J gave up 6 bases and V 4 bases, and 3 bases lay outside the gene matches. The CDR3 DNA reads TGTGCCAGCAGTTGGACTAGCGGGGTAGCCGGGGAGCTGTTTTTT. It encodes CASSWTSGVAGELFF.

This chain joins TRBV4-1 and TRBJ2-5; D may correspond to TRBD1 or TRBD2 (5 bases each). Trimming shortened V by 4 bases and J by 2 bases, and 11 bases separated the two germline ends. Germline values: CDR1 MGHRA, CDR2 YSYEKL. This CDR3 contains 14 residues. The CDR3 region is CASSPPGHQETQYF. CDR3 sequence (DNA): TGCGCCAGCAGCCCCCCGGGGCATCAAGAGACCCAGTACTTC.

The chain joins TRBV5-1 to TRBJ1-2, with D possibly being TRBD1 (5 bases). With 4 bases removed from V and 0 bases from J, the gap between germline ends came to 13 bases. Germline V lookup: CDR1 SGHRS, CDR2 YFSETQ. The CDR3 runs to 15 residues. The CDR3 protein is CASSGWDASNYGYTF. CDR3 DNA: TGCGCCAGCAGCGGATGGGACGCCTCTAACTATGGCTACACCTTC.

The chain uses TRBV5-1 and TRBJ2-5; D might be TRBD1 (6 bases). V shed 7 bases and J shed 5 bases, with 12 bases lying between them. Per germline, CDR1 SGHRS and CDR2 YFSETQ. This CDR3 spans 12 amino acids. The CDR3, as DNA: TGCGCCAGCGGCACAGGGCTGGAGACCCAGTACTTC. This sequence encodes CASGTGLETQYF.

The chain is built from TRBV5-4 and TRBJ1-4, with 9 bases that match TRBD1. The CDR3 totals 14 residues. Germline V CDR1 and CDR2: SGHNT, YYREEE (reference sequence). Trimming at V came to 2 bases and at J to 7 bases, leaving 3 bases not matched to a gene. The chain's CDR3 is CASSLQGAVEKLFF. In DNA form, the CDR3 reads TGTGCCAGCAGCTTACAGGGGGCGGTTGAAAAACTGTTTTTT.

This chain connects TRBV20-1 to TRBJ2-3, with unresolved D. V was trimmed by 2 bases and J by 0 bases, leaving 12 bases between them. This CDR3 has 15 residues. Germline V lookup: CDR1 DFQATT, CDR2 SNEGSKA (reference sequence). The CDR3 region has the DNA TGCAGTGCTAGAATGGCAGCTATGAGCACAGATACGCAGTATTTT. It codes for CSARMAAMSTDTQYF.

In this sample, this clonotype turned up a few times. The chain couples TRBV15 to TRBJ2-2; D remains unclear. This CDR3 has 14 amino acids. CDR1 and CDR2 (germline): LNHNV, YYDKDF (reference sequence). The ends were cut back, 1 base at V and 4 bases at J, with 7 bases in the middle. CDR3: CATSRGEFTGELFF. As DNA, the CDR3 is TGTGCCACCAGCAGAGGCGAGTTCACCGGGGAGCTGTTTTTT.

The V and J genes are TRBV6-5 and TRBJ1-5; D ambiguous. The CDR3 spans 16 residues. The V and J ends lost 4 bases and 1 base respectively, with 14 bases between them. CDR1 is MNHEY and CDR2 is SVGAGI in the germline V gene. The CDR3 spells CASSSINVRSNQPQHF. DNA of the CDR3: TGTGCCAGCAGTTCCATTAACGTGAGGAGCAATCAGCCCCAGCATTTT.

This clonotype was observed at least ten times. The chain couples TRBV5-4 to TRBJ2-2, with D unresolved. The V end was cut by 4 bases, the J end by 6 bases, with 7 bases between. The CDR3 loop spans 12 amino acids. Germline V gene data show CDR1 as SGHNT and CDR2 as YYREEE (reference sequence). The CDR3 spells CASSVPAGELFF. The CDR3 region has the DNA TGTGCCAGCAGCGTACCAGCCGGGGAGCTGTTTTTT.

This clonotype occurred a few times. The chain recombines TRBV7-9 with TRBJ2-2; D assignment may be TRBD1 or TRBD2 (6 bases each). This CDR3 is 15 amino acids long. Trimming removed 3 bases from V and 7 bases from J, with 15 bases in between. CDR1 SEHNR and CDR2 FQNEAQ come from the germline V gene (reference sequence). In nucleotides, the CDR3 is TGTGCCAGCAGCTTGGTTCGGGGGCTGGTCGGGGAGCTGTTTTTT. It is translated as CASSLVRGLVGELFF.

V and J are TRBV9 and TRBJ2-1, with D uncertain. In germline, CDR1 is SGDLS, CDR2 YYNGEE. Between the trimmed V and J ends, which lost 4 bases and 3 bases, there was a span of 11 bases. This CDR3 is built from 14 residues. DNA of the CDR3: TGTGCCAGCAGCCCACGCCTGGACTACAATGAGCAGTTCTTC. It codes for CASSPRLDYNEQFF.

This chain joins TRBV7-2 and TRBJ2-3; the D is unclear. Germline lookup yields CDR1 SGHTA and CDR2 FQGNSA. The V end lost 1 base, the J end lost 0 bases, and 8 bases lay between the germline ends. This CDR3 comprises 15 residues. CDR3 sequence reads: CASSLDLPSTDTQYF. DNA for the CDR3: TGTGCCAGCAGCTTAGACCTTCCTAGCACAGATACGCAGTATTTT. The variable domain in full, with the rest retrieved from reference TRBV7-2 and TRBJ2-3, is GAGVSQSPSNKVTEKGKDVELRCDPISGHTALYWYRQSLGQGLEFLIYFQGNSAPDKSGLPSDRFSAERTGGSVSTLTIQRTQQEDSAVYLCASSLDLPSTDTQYFGPGTRLTVL.

The rearrangement joins TRBV7-2 to TRBJ2-3; D might be TRBD1 or TRBD2, each matching 5 bases. The V gene's germline CDR1 is SGHTA and CDR2 FQGNSA. This CDR3 has 16 residues. Trimming left V 8 bases short and J 2 bases short, with 20 bases between. The CDR3, as DNA: TGTGCCAGCGGGGAATTTACGGGGCCCCCCACAGATACGCAGTATTTT. Encoded protein: CASGEFTGPPTDTQYF.

The chain joins TRBV7-2 to TRBJ2-1, with 7 bases fitting TRBD1. The CDR3 is 15 residues long. The germline V gene has CDR1 SGHTA and CDR2 FQGNSA. The ends lost 0 bases at V and 2 bases at J; junction bases unmatched: 1. DNA for the CDR3: TGTGCCAGCAGCTTAGCCGGGACAGCCTACAATGAGCAGTTCTTC. This translates into CASSLAGTAYNEQFF.

V is TRBV4-3 and J is TRBJ2-3, with unresolved D. Germline CDR1 LGHNA, CDR2 YSLEER. The CDR3 spans 16 residues. V was shortened by 4 bases and J by 0 bases, with 14 bases between the two germline ends. CDR3 coding DNA: TGCGCCAGCAGCCGGAGCCCGGGTCGGAGCACAGATACGCAGTATTTT. It yields the protein CASSRSPGRSTDTQYF.